This entry features one T cell receptor (beta chain) sequence. Its antigen is undetermined. This entry comes from a study of shared clonotypes between healthy human individuals. The study, taken as a whole, reports: Relative to memory subsets, naive subsets generally showed larger estimated richness. Several donors shared about 5% of their naive CD4 clonotypes.

Deep was the level at which the assay was run. The method was immunoSEQ multiplex PCR; TCRdb's version includes in-frame clones alone and lacks a portion of them. The sample consists of more than 2 million clones, approximately 96% of them appearing once. Donors were healthy HIV-negative adults without recent acute infections or vaccinations. The TCR originated in a man aged 18 to 35 in good health. Input material: naive CD4+ T cells sorted from blood. The subset denotes: CD45RA+ positively selected.

In nucleotides, the CDR3 is TGTGCCAGCAGAAGACATACTCCCACGGATTCACCCCTCCACTTT. This sequence encodes CASRRHTPTDSPLHF. The chain recombines TRBV6-1 with TRBJ1-6; D unclear. V was clipped by 6 bases and J by 8 bases, with 17 bases between them. The CDR3 is made up of 15 amino acids. Germline V gene lookup returns CDR1 MNHNS and CDR2 SASEGT.